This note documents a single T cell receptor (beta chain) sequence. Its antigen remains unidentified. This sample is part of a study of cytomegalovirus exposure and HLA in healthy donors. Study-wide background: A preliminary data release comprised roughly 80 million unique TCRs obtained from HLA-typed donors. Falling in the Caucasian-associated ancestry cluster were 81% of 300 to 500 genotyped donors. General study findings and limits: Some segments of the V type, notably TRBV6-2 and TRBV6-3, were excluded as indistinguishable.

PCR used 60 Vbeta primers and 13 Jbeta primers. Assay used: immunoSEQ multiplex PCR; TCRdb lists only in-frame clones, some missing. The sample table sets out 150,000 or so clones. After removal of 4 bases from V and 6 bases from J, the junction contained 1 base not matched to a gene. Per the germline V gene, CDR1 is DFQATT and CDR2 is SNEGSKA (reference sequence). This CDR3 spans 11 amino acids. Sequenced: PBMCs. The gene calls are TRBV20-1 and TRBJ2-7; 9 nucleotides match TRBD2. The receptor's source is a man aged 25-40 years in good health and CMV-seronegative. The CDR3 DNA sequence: TGCAGTGCTAAGCGGGAGGCCGAGCAGTACTTC. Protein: CSAKREAEQYF.